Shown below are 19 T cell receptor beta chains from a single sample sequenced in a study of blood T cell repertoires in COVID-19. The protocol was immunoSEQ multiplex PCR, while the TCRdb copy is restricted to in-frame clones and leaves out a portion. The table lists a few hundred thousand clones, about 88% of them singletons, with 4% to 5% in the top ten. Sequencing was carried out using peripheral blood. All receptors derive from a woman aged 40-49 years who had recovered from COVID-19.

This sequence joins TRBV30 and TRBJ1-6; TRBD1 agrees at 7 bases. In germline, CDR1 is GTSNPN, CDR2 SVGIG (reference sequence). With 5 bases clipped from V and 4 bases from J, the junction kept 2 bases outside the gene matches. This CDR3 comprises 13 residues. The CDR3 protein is CAWAGQYNSPLHF. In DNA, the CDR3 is TGTGCCTGGGCGGGACAGTATAATTCACCCCTCCACTTT.

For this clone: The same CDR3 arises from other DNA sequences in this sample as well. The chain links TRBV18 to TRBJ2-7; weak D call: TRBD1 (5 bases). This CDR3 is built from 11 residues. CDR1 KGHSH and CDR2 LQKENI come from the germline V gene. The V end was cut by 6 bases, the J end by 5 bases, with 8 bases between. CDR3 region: CASSQGNEQYV. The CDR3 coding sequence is TGTGCCAGCTCCCAGGGTAACGAGCAGTACGTC.

The CDR3 coding sequence is TGTGCCAGCAGTTGGAGTAGAGCTAGCACAGATACGCAGTATTTT. Its protein product is CASSWSRASTDTQYF. The V and J genes are TRBV27 and TRBJ2-3; no clear D. CDR1 is MNHEY, CDR2 SMNVEV, per germline (reference sequence). V was shortened by 4 bases and J by 0 bases, with 11 bases between the two germline ends. The CDR3 is 15 residues long.

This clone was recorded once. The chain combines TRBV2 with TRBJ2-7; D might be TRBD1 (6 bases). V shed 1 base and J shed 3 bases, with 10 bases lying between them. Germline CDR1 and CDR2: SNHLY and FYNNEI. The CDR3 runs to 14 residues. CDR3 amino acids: CASSEVQGSYEQYF. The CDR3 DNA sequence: TGTGCCAGCAGTGAAGTGCAGGGGAGCTACGAGCAGTACTTC.

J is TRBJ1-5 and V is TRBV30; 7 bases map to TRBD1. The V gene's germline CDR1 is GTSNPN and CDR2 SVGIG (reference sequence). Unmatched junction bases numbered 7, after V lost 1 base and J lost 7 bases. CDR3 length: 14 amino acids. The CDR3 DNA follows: TGTGCCTGGAGTGACACAGGGGCTGGCCAGCCCCAGCATTTT. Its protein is CAWSDTGAGQPQHF.

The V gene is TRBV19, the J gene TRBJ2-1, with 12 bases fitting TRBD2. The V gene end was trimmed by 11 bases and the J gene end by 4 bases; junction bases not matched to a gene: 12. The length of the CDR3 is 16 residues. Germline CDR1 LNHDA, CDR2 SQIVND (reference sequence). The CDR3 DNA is TGTGCCGTCCACTCATCTGGACTAGCGGGATACAATGAGCAGTTCTTC. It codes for CAVHSSGLAGYNEQFF.

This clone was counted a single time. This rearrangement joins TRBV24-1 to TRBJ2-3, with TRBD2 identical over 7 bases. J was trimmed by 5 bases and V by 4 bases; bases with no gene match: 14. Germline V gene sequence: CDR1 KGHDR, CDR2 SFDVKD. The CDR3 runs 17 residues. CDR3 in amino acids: CATSDPGGFAGVDTQYF. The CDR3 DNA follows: TGTGCCACCAGTGACCCCGGGGGGTTCGCAGGAGTAGATACGCAGTATTTT.

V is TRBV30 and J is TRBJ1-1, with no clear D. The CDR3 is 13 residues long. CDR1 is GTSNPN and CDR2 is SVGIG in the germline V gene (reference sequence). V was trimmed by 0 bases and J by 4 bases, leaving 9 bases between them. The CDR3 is CAWSVSLGTEAFF. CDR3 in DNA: TGTGCCTGGAGTGTGAGCCTCGGCACTGAAGCTTTCTTT.

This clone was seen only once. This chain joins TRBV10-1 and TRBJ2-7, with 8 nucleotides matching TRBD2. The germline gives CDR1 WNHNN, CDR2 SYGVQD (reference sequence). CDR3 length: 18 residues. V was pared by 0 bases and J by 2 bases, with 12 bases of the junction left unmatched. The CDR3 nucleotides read TGCGCCAGCAGTGAGTCGCCAGCGGGAGCGGTGGGTGCCTACGAGCAGTACGTC. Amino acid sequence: CASSESPAGAVGAYEQYV.

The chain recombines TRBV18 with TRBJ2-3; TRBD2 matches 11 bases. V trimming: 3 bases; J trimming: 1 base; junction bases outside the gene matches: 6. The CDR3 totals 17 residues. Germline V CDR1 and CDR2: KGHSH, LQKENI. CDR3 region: CASSPGLAGGRTDTQYF. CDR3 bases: TGTGCCAGCTCACCTGGGCTAGCGGGAGGCCGCACAGATACGCAGTATTTT.

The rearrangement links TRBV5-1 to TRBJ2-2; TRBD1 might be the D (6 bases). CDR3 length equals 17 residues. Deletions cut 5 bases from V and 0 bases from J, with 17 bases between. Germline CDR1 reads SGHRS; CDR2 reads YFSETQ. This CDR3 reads CASRGGYGTANTGELFF. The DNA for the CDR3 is TGCGCCAGCAGAGGGGGATACGGGACGGCGAACACCGGGGAGCTGTTTTTT.

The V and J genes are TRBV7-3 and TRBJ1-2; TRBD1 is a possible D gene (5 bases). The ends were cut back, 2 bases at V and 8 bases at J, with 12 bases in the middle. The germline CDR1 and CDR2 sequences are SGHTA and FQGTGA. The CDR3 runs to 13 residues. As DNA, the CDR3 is TGTGCCAGCAGCTTACAAGGGGAAGACGGCTACACCTTC. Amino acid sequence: CASSLQGEDGYTF.

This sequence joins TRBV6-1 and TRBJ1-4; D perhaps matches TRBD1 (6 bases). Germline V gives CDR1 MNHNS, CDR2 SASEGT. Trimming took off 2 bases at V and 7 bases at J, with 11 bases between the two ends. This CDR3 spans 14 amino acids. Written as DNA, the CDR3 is TGTGCCAGCAGTGAAAACAGGGCACGTGAAAAACTGTTTTTT. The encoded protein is CASSENRAREKLFF.

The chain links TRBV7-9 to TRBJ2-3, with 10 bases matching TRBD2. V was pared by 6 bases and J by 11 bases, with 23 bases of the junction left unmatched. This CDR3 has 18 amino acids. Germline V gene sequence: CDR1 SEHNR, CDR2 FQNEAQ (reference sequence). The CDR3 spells CASRTATSGGAGNSRQYF. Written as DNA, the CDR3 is TGTGCCAGCAGGACAGCCACAAGCGGGGGGGCCGGTAACTCGAGGCAGTATTTT.

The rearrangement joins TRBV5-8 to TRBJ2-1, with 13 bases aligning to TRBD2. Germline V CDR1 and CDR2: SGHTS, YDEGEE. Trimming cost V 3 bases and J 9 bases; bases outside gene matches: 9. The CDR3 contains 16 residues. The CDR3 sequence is CASSSTRGTSGVEQFF. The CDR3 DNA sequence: TGTGCCAGCAGCTCCACCCGAGGGACTAGCGGGGTTGAGCAGTTCTTC.

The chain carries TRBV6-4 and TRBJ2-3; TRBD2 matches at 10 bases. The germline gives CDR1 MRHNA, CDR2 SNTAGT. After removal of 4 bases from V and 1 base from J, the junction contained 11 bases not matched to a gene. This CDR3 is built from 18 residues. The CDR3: CASSVSGASGGGTDTQYF. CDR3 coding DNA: TGTGCCAGCAGTGTCTCCGGAGCTAGCGGGGGTGGCACAGATACGCAGTATTTT.

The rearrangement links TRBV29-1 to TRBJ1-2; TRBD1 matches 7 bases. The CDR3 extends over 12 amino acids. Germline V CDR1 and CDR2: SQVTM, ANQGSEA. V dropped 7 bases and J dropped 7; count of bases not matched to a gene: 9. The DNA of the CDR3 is TGCAGCGGGGACAGCCTAGGAGGTGGCTACACCTTC. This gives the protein CSGDSLGGGYTF.

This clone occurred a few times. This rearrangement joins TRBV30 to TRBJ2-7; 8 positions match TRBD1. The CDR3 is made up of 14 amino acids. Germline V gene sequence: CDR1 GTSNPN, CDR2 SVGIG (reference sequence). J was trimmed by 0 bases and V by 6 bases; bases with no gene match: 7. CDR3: CACSSGTGSYEQYV. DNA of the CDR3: TGTGCCTGCTCCTCCGGGACAGGCTCCTACGAGCAGTACGTC.

CDR3 residues: CASSQGVDEKLFF. For the CDR3, the DNA is TGTGCCAGCTCACAGGGAGTCGACGAAAAACTGTTTTTT. The rearrangement uses TRBV18 and TRBJ1-4, with D unresolved. V shed 4 bases and J shed 8 bases, with 11 bases lying between them. The CDR3 totals 13 residues. The germline gives CDR1 KGHSH, CDR2 LQKENI.